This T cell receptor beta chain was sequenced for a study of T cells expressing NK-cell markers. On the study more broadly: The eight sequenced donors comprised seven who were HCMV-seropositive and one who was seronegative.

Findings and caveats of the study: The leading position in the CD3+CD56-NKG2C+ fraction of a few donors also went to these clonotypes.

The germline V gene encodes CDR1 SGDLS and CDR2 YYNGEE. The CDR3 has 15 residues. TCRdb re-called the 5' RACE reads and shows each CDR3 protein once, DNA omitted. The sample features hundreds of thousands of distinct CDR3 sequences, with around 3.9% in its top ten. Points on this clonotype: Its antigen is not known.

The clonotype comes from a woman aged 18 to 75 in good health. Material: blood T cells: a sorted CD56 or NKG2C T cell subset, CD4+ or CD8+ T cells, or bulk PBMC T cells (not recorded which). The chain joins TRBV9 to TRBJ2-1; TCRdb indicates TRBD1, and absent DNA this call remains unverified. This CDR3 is CASSAGTGGYNEQFF.